The next 3 T cell receptor beta chains were all read from a single sample in a study of blood T cell repertoires in COVID-19. The repertoire was sequenced with immunoSEQ multiplex PCR; TCRdb's copy has only in-frame clones and lacks some. The data hold about 27,000 clones, with roughly 90% observed a single time. The sample comprised peripheral blood. The receptors here all came from a human donor in a cohort sampled during active COVID-19.

The chain recombines TRBV6-6 with TRBJ1-2; TRBD1 matches at 10 bases. CDR1 MNHNY and CDR2 SVGAGI come from the germline V gene (reference sequence). This CDR3 has 14 amino acids. Trimming removed 6 bases from V and 8 bases from J; junction bases left unmatched: 9. The CDR3 reads CASRMTGGRFGYTF. Written as DNA, the CDR3 is TGTGCCAGCAGAATGACAGGGGGCCGTTTCGGCTACACCTTC.

The V gene is TRBV11-2, the J gene TRBJ2-5, with D possibly being TRBD1 (7 bases). Trimming shortened V by 4 bases and J by 1 base, and 16 bases separated the two germline ends. Per germline, CDR1 SGHAT and CDR2 FQNNGV. CDR3 length equals 16 residues. The CDR3 reads CASSSRGAGTQETQYF. CDR3 sequence (DNA): TGTGCCAGCAGCTCCAGGGGGGCGGGGACCCAAGAGACCCAGTACTTC.

This chain links TRBV5-1 with TRBJ1-4, with no clear D. V lost 0 bases and J lost 6, with 12 bases in between. Germline V gene data show CDR1 as SGHRS and CDR2 as YFSETQ. The CDR3 spans 15 residues. The CDR3 region is CASSLVPSADEKLFF. CDR3 DNA: TGCGCCAGCAGCTTGGTCCCGTCGGCGGATGAAAAACTGTTTTTT. Full variable domain (missing parts from reference TRBV5-1 and TRBJ1-4): KAGVTQTPRYLIKTRGQQVTLSCSPISGHRSVSWYQQTPGQGLQFLFEYFSETQRNKGNFPGRFSGRQFSNSRSEMNVSTLELGDSALYLCASSLVPSADEKLFFGSGTQLSVL.